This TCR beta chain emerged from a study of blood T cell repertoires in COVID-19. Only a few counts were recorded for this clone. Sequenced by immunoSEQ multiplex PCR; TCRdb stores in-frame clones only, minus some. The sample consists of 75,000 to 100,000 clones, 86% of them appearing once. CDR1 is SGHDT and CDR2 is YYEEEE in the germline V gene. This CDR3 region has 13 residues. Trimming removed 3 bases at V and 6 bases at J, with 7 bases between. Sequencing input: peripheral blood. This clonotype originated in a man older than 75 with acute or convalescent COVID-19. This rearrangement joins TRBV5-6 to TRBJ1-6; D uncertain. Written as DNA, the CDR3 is TGTGCCAGCAGCTGGGGAGTTAATTCACCCCTCCACTTT. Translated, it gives CASSWGVNSPLHF.